A selection of T cell receptor beta chains follows, all from one sample in a study of T cell responses to AZD1222 COVID-19 vaccine. The table came from immunoSEQ multiplex PCR; TCRdb's copy has only in-frame clones and leaves some out. Among around 140,000 clones listed, approximately 87% were seen once. Sequencing used peripheral blood, obtained 28 days after the second AZD1222 dose. These receptors came from an adult who received the AZD1222 COVID-19 vaccine. Both conserved end residues are part of each CDR3. A D gene is named only where the DNA matches it firmly.

j_call d_call v_call cdr3_nt cdr3_aa
TRBJ1-6 - TRBV7-2 TGTGCCAGCAGCTTAGCGGGCGGGGTAAATTCACCCCTCCACTTT CASSLAGGVNSPLHF
TRBJ1-1 - TRBV6-2/TRBV6-3 TGTGCCAGCAGTTACTCGGGAGGGGGCACTGAAGCTTTCTTT CASSYSGGGTEAFF
TRBJ2-1 TRBD2 TRBV10-2 TGCGTCAGCACCCCGTCCGGGACTACAAACAATGAGCAGTTCTTC CVSTPSGTTNNEQFF
TRBJ2-6 TRBD2 TRBV5-4 TGTGCCAGCAGCCCCGGGACTAGAACGTCCGGGGCCAACGTCCTGACTTTC CASSPGTRTSGANVLTF
TRBJ1-1 - TRBV30 TGTGCCTGGAGGTACAGGACGGTCCCGAACACTGAAGCTTTCTTT CAWRYRTVPNTEAFF
TRBJ1-5 - TRBV19 TGTGCCAGTAGTCCGAGGGGGGTAGTTGAGCCCCAGCATTTT CASSPRGVVEPQHF
TRBJ1-6 - TRBV27 TGTGCCAGCAGTTTCGTACGGGGCAAAGGGAATTCACCCCTCCACTTT CASSFVRGKGNSPLHF
TRBJ1-6 - TRBV15 TGTGCCACCAGCCCCAGGAGGGGGGCGCAGAATTCACCCCTCCACTTT CATSPRRGAQNSPLHF
TRBJ1-3 - TRBV2 TGTGCCAGCAGTACGCAAGGAGGGAGACAAGGAAACACCATATATTTT CASSTQGGRQGNTIYF
TRBJ2-7 - TRBV7-9 TGTGCCAGCAGCTTTGGACCGTACGAGCAGTACTTC CASSFGPYEQYF
TRBJ2-2 TRBD2 TRBV29-1 TGCAGCGCTCCTGGACTAGCTAACACCGGGGAGCTGTTTTTT CSAPGLANTGELFF
TRBJ2-1 - TRBV2 TGTGCCAGCAGTGACACTTCGGGGGGCCGACGGGAGCAGTTCTTC CASSDTSGGRREQFF
TRBJ2-1 - TRBV4-2 TGTGCCAGCAGCCAAGAGGAGGGAGCGTTTAATGAGCAGTTCTTC CASSQEEGAFNEQFF
TRBJ1-4 - TRBV5-1 TGCGCCAGCAGCTTGGGGACCCGACCGTCTAATGAAAAACTGTTTTTT CASSLGTRPSNEKLFF
TRBJ1-2 - TRBV28 TGTGCCAGCAGCTACGACAGAGCTTATGGCTACACCTTC CASSYDRAYGYTF
TRBJ1-3 - TRBV7-9 TGTGCCAGCAGCTTTGCGTGGGGGAAAGGGGGAAACACCATATATTTT CASSFAWGKGGNTIYF
TRBJ1-5 - TRBV2 TGTGCCAGCAGTCGGGCAAATCAGCCCCAGCATTTT CASSRANQPQHF
TRBJ1-1 - TRBV6-5 TGTGCCACGAGGCACTCCTTGGGTACTGAAGCTTTCTTT CATRHSLGTEAFF
TRBJ1-4 - TRBV7-9 TGTGCCAGCAGCTTAGTACTCGGGGAGGAAAAACTGTTTTTT CASSLVLGEEKLFF
TRBJ1-5 TRBD1 TRBV2 TGTGCCAGCAGTAAGACAGGGGGGAAACAGCCCCAGCATTTT CASSKTGGKQPQHF
TRBJ2-5 TRBD1 TRBV5-1 TGCGCCAGCAGCTTAGGGACAGACCAAGAGACCCAGTACTTC CASSLGTDQETQYF
TRBJ2-1 TRBD1 TRBV24-1 TGTGCCACCAGTGATTGGACAGGGGGCGCTGAGCAGTTCTTC CATSDWTGGAEQFF